Each of the 6 T cell receptor beta chains below was sequenced from the same sample in a study of beta chain features in type 1 diabetes. Whole-study findings and limits: Type 1 diabetes patients had TCRB CDR3s that were shorter (moderately but significantly so) in all four CD4+ subsets.

Their specific antigens are unknown. Investigators reverse transcribed all isolated RNA, so they sequenced expressed TCRB transcripts. Assay: immunoSEQ multiplex PCR; the TCRdb copy retains only in-frame clones and omits some. Of a few hundred thousand clones listed, roughly 13% are singletons. Sequenced material: naive CD4+ T cells from blood. The receptors derive from a man aged 30 to 45 with type 1 diabetes.

About this clone: The identical CDR3 is also encoded by other nucleotide sequences in the sample. The rearrangement joins TRBV29-1 to TRBJ1-2; 11 bases are shared with TRBD1. Looked up from germline, CDR1 is SQVTM and CDR2 is ANQGSEA. This CDR3 spans 12 amino acids. Trimming removed 6 bases from V and 5 bases from J; junction bases left unmatched: 2. The CDR3 DNA sequence: TGCAGCGTGGGACAGGGGGATTATGGCTACACCTTC. It translates to CSVGQGDYGYTF.

This clone was detected a few times. The V call is TRBV9, the J call TRBJ1-2; 9 positions agree with TRBD1. The CDR3 covers 13 residues. Germline V gene lookup returns CDR1 SGDLS and CDR2 YYNGEE. The V segment lost 1 base and the J segment 7 bases; nucleotides outside the gene matches: 2. This CDR3 is CASSVRDRAGYTF. CDR3 sequence (DNA): TGTGCCAGCAGCGTAAGGGACAGGGCTGGCTACACCTTC. Filled out from reference TRBV9 and TRBJ1-2, the complete variable domain reads DSGVTQTPKHLITATGQRVTLRCSPRSGDLSVYWYQQSLDQGLQFLIQYYNGEERAKGNILERFSAQQFPDLHSELNLSSLELGDSALYFCASSVRDRAGYTFGSGTRLTVV.

As concerns this clone: Other DNA sequences in this sample translate to the same CDR3. The chain links TRBV19 to TRBJ1-5; 10 bases fit TRBD1. The germline V gene has CDR1 LNHDA and CDR2 SQIVND (reference sequence). V lost 5 bases to trimming and J lost 4 bases; unmatched junction nucleotides: 2. The CDR3 runs to 14 residues. The CDR3 DNA reads as TGTGCCAGTAGTGGACAGGGGGGTAATCAGCCCCAGCATTTT. Protein sequence: CASSGQGGNQPQHF. Full variable domain (rest looked up from reference TRBV19 and TRBJ1-5): DGGITQSPKYLFRKEGQNVTLSCEQNLNHDAMYWYRQDPGQGLRLIYYSQIVNDFQKGDIAEGYSVSREKKESFPLTVTSAQKNPTAFYLCASSGQGGNQPQHFGDGTRLSIL.

This chain joins TRBV2 and TRBJ2-5, with 9 bases that match TRBD1. The J call may be in error: the DNA end matches TRBJ2-7 better. In germline, CDR1 is SNHLY, CDR2 FYNNEI. CDR3 length: 15 amino acids. The CDR3 sequence: CASSERATGGYEQYF. DNA for the CDR3: TGTGCCAGCAGTGAAAGGGCGACAGGGGGCTACGAGCAGTACTTC.

This clone appeared a few times. The chain has TRBV2 and TRBJ2-5; 8 bases map to TRBD1. V gave up 5 bases and J gave up 3 bases; unmatched junction bases: 2. CDR1 is SNHLY, CDR2 FYNNEI, per germline. This CDR3 comprises 13 residues. In nucleotides, the CDR3 is TGTGCCAGCAGTCCGGACAGGGAAGAGACCCAGTACTTC. It codes for CASSPDREETQYF.

This clone was detected only a few times. The CDR3 reads CSVDRGPETQYF. CDR3 sequence (DNA): TGCAGCGTCGACAGGGGACCAGAGACCCAGTACTTC. The chain joins TRBV29-1 to TRBJ2-5; 8 bases match TRBD1. CDR1 and CDR2 from the germline V gene are SQVTM and ANQGSEA. The V gene end was trimmed by 6 bases and the J gene end by 4 bases; junction bases not matched to a gene: 4. This CDR3 is 12 amino acids long.